The following is a T cell receptor (beta chain) sequence with its context. Original handling: Amplification from reference gene primers served as the basis for estimated nucleated cell counts. Sequencing was performed with immunoSEQ multiplex PCR; in TCRdb, only in-frame clones are kept and a portion is missing. The V and J calls and clone size were taken over from that table, and D and trimming were inferred from the DNA. Of tens of thousands of clones in the sample, over 80% were seen once. This sample was taken from a study of blood T cell repertoires in COVID-19. The trim removed 4 bases at V and 2 bases at J, leaving 10 bases unmatched. This CDR3 is built from 16 residues. The germline gives CDR1 SQVTM, CDR2 ANQGSEA.

V usage is TRBV29-1 and J usage is TRBJ2-2, with 7 nucleotides matching TRBD2. Sequenced input: peripheral blood. The receptor was derived from an elderly woman with acute or convalescent COVID-19. CDR3 coding DNA: TGCAGCGTTGTTACACCGGGACTATCCAACACCGGGGAGCTGTTTTTT. Translated: CSVVTPGLSNTGELFF.